The 5 T cell receptor beta chains below come from one sample, sequenced in a study of blood T cell repertoires in COVID-19. Measured with immunoSEQ multiplex PCR; TCRdb has only the in-frame clones, and not every one. The sample consists of roughly 150,000 clones, approximately 80% of them appearing once. Sample: peripheral blood. These receptors all come from a woman older than 75 with active or convalescent COVID-19.

V usage is TRBV18 and J usage is TRBJ1-3; 7 bases line up with TRBD1. The ends lost 4 bases at V and 8 bases at J; junction bases unmatched: 8. The germline V gene has CDR1 KGHSH and CDR2 LQKENI. This CDR3 spans 14 amino acids. Here the CDR3 DNA reads TGTGCCAGCTCACGCACAGGGGTTCGGGACACCATATATTTT. Translated: CASSRTGVRDTIYF. Variable domain in full (rest from reference TRBV18 and TRBJ1-3): NAGVMQNPRHLVRRRGQEARLRCSPMKGHSHVYWYRQLPEEGLKFMVYLQKENIIDESGMPKERFSAEFPKEGPSILRIQQVVRGDSAAYFCASSRTGVRDTIYFGEGSWLTVV.

The chain recombines TRBV5-4 with TRBJ2-3; no clear D. The CDR3 spans 12 residues. V dropped 3 bases and J dropped 6 bases, with 8 bases sitting between them. Per the germline V gene, CDR1 is SGHNT and CDR2 is YYREEE (reference sequence). Here the CDR3 reads CASSSREDTQYF. The DNA for the CDR3 is TGTGCCAGCAGCTCGCGAGAGGATACGCAGTATTTT.

The chain recombines TRBV9 with TRBJ2-7; possible D gene TRBD2, 5 bases. Germline lookup yields CDR1 SGDLS and CDR2 YYNGEE. Trimming took off 0 bases at V and 6 bases at J, with 10 bases between the two ends. The CDR3 sequence is 13 residues long. CDR3 amino acids: CASSVEQGSEQYF. In DNA, the CDR3 is TGTGCCAGCAGCGTAGAACAAGGGAGCGAGCAGTACTTC.

The chain is built from TRBV5-1 and TRBJ2-3; D is perhaps TRBD1 (5 bases). The CDR3 contains 15 residues. The V and J ends lost 4 bases and 1 base respectively, with 13 bases between them. Germline V CDR1 and CDR2: SGHRS, YFSETQ. CDR3 DNA: TGCGCCAGCAGCCGGCAGGGCGCTCGCACAGATACGCAGTATTTT. Encoded protein: CASSRQGARTDTQYF.

This clone was seen just once. V gene TRBV19 combines with J gene TRBJ1-1; tentatively, D is TRBD1 (6 bases). Germline CDR1 is LNHDA and CDR2 is SQIVND (reference sequence). This CDR3 has 15 amino acids. The V and J ends lost 1 base and 6 bases respectively, with 15 bases between them. CDR3 bases: TGTGCCAGTAGTATAGGACGGTACAGGGTCCCTGAAGCTTTCTTT. As protein: CASSIGRYRVPEAFF.